One sample yielded the 26 T cell receptor beta chains listed below, sequenced in a study of blood T cell repertoires in COVID-19. TCRdb's copy holds only in-frame clones and misses some; the assay was immunoSEQ multiplex PCR. In the table there are about 160,000 clones, 92% of which are singletons. The sample comprised peripheral blood. Receptors originate from a man aged 30 to 45 with COVID-19, enrolled during active disease.

The chain combines TRBV19 with TRBJ1-1; 7 positions match TRBD1. Germline V CDR1 and CDR2: LNHDA, SQIVND (reference sequence). J gave up 0 bases and V 6 bases, and 4 bases lay outside the gene matches. The CDR3 loop spans 14 amino acids. The CDR3 DNA reads as TGTGCCAGTAGAAAGACAGGGATGAACACTGAAGCTTTCTTT. Its protein is CASRKTGMNTEAFF.

V and J are TRBV29-1 and TRBJ2-2; D ambiguous. The CDR3 extends over 12 amino acids. Trimming took 4 bases from V and 1 from J, leaving 4 bases between them. Germline V gene sequence: CDR1 SQVTM, CDR2 ANQGSEA. CDR3 sequence reads: CSVAQNTGELFF. In DNA form, the CDR3 reads TGCAGCGTTGCACAGAACACCGGGGAGCTGTTTTTT.

The V and J genes are TRBV5-8 and TRBJ1-3; a weak D match, TRBD1 (6 bases). V lost 2 bases and J 1 base, leaving 16 bases between the germline ends. This CDR3 is 17 amino acids long. Germline V gene lookup returns CDR1 SGHTS and CDR2 YDEGEE. DNA of the CDR3: TGTGCCAGCAGCTTCGGGGGGGCTACCCCTTCTGGAAACACCATATATTTT. Residues: CASSFGGATPSGNTIYF.

This clone has more than one count but fewer than ten. The chain combines TRBV4-3 with TRBJ2-7; D possibly corresponds to TRBD1 (5 bases). This CDR3 spans 13 amino acids. V shed 2 bases and J shed 6 bases, with 11 bases lying between them. Germline V gene data show CDR1 as LGHNA and CDR2 as YSLEER. The CDR3 reads CASSQNGQGEQYF. CDR3 coding DNA: TGCGCCAGCAGCCAAAATGGGCAGGGCGAGCAGTACTTC.

This clone was recorded once. The V gene is TRBV27, the J gene TRBJ2-7; D is uncertain. The CDR3 consists of 18 residues. The V and J ends lost 6 bases and 3 bases respectively, with 27 bases between them. Germline CDR1 is MNHEY and CDR2 is SMNVEV (reference sequence). CDR3 loop: CASSLRSSLAQLNYEQYF. CDR3 DNA sequence: TGTGCCAGCAGCCTTCGGTCTAGTTTGGCCCAGCTGAACTACGAGCAGTACTTC.

V is TRBV7-2 and J is TRBJ2-7, with TRBD1 identical over 7 bases. The J segment lost 3 bases and the V segment lost 3 bases, leaving 5 bases of the junction unmatched. The CDR3 consists of 14 residues. Germline-derived CDR1 and CDR2 are SGHTA and FQGNSA. CDR3 loop: CASSLGTVLYEQYF. In DNA form, the CDR3 reads TGTGCCAGCAGCTTGGGGACAGTCCTCTACGAGCAGTACTTC.

The CDR3 is CAFLGPLNMNTEAFF. The CDR3 DNA is TGTGCCTTCTTGGGCCCCTTAAACATGAACACTGAAGCTTTCTTT. This chain uses TRBV21-1 with TRBJ1-1; the tabulated D call, TRBD1, remains unverified against the DNA. TRBV21-1 is a documented pseudogene. This CDR3 comprises 15 residues.

The chain couples TRBV7-8 to TRBJ1-1, with D maybe TRBD1 (5 bases). Germline V gene sequence: CDR1 SGHVS, CDR2 FQNEAQ. V was pared by 1 base and J by 1 base, with 10 bases between. CDR3 length: 15 amino acids. Written as DNA, the CDR3 is TGTGCCAGCAGCTTAGACGGCAGGGAGAACACTGAAGCTTTCTTT. This sequence encodes CASSLDGRENTEAFF.

The V call is TRBV5-1, the J call TRBJ1-6, with D perhaps matching TRBD1 (6 bases). The CDR3 contains 15 residues. Trimming cost V 2 bases and J 5 bases, with 11 bases left between them. Germline CDR1 is SGHRS and CDR2 is YFSETQ. The CDR3 nucleotides are TGCGCCAGCAGCTTTGGACAGTCTGATAATTCACCCCTCCACTTT. Translation: CASSFGQSDNSPLHF.

The rearrangement joins TRBV11-3 to TRBJ2-1; 12 positions match TRBD2. The CDR3 length is 17 residues. With 0 bases clipped from V and 3 bases from J, the junction kept 3 bases outside the gene matches. Germline-derived CDR1 and CDR2 are SGHNT and YENEEA. CDR3 nucleotides: TGTGCCAGCAGCTTAGACCCGGGACTAGCGGGCTACAATGAGCAGTTCTTC. This codes for CASSLDPGLAGYNEQFF. Supplemented by reference TRBV11-3 and TRBJ2-1, the full variable domain reads EAGVVQSPRYKIIEKKQPVAFWCNPISGHNTLYWYLQNLGQGPELLIRYENEEAVDDSQLPKDRFSAERLKGVDSTLKIQPAELGDSAVYLCASSLDPGLAGYNEQFFGPGTRLTVL.

This clone was picked up one time. The CDR3 region is CASSSTGFEQYF. The DNA for the CDR3 is TGTGCCAGCAGCTCAACAGGGTTCGAGCAGTACTTC. The V and J genes are TRBV9 and TRBJ2-7; perhaps TRBD1 as D (6 bases). The CDR3 loop spans 12 amino acids. The V end was cut by 4 bases, the J end by 6 bases, with 11 bases between. Per germline, CDR1 SGDLS and CDR2 YYNGEE.

Concerning this clone: This specimen includes other DNA sequences encoding the same CDR3. The rearrangement links TRBV18 to TRBJ1-1; D not certain. The V end was cut by 3 bases, the J end by 1 base, with 6 bases between. CDR1 is KGHSH, CDR2 LQKENI, per germline. The CDR3 is 13 amino acids. The CDR3 bases are TGTGCCAGCTCACCTGCGGGGAACACTGAAGCTTTCTTT. It specifies CASSPAGNTEAFF.

This clone was seen just once. The rearrangement uses TRBV24-1 and TRBJ2-7; the match to TRBD1 covers 9 bases. Germline V gives CDR1 KGHDR, CDR2 SFDVKD. This CDR3 region has 15 residues. V lost 3 bases to trimming and J lost 5 bases; unmatched junction nucleotides: 7. The CDR3 DNA reads TGTGCCACCAGTGATCCGGGGACAGGGCTCGACGAGCAGTACTTC. It encodes CATSDPGTGLDEQYF.

The chain is built from TRBV18 and TRBJ1-5; D may be TRBD1 (5 bases). The ends were cut back, 6 bases at V and 5 bases at J, with 11 bases in the middle. This CDR3 has 13 residues. The germline V gene has CDR1 KGHSH and CDR2 LQKENI. The CDR3 loop reads CASSRWGDQPQHF. DNA for the CDR3: TGTGCCAGCTCCCGCTGGGGGGATCAGCCCCAGCATTTT.

The genes are TRBV19 and TRBJ2-2; maybe TRBD2 (5 bases). The CDR3 is made up of 14 amino acids. Per germline, CDR1 LNHDA and CDR2 SQIVND (reference sequence). Trimming removed 6 bases from V and 5 bases from J, with 13 bases in between. CDR3 loop: CASRSGDWTGELFF. The DNA for the CDR3 is TGTGCCAGTAGGTCCGGGGATTGGACCGGGGAGCTGTTTTTT.

This chain uses TRBV4-2 with TRBJ2-1; TRBD2 aligns across 9 bases. The length of the CDR3 is 15 residues. Germline V CDR1 and CDR2: LGHNA, YNFKEQ. Losses at the gene ends were 4 bases for V and 4 bases for J; bases not matched to a gene: 5. The CDR3 nucleotides are TGTGCCAGCAGCCCGGGACTAGCAGCTTACAATGAGCAGTTCTTC. Translated, it gives CASSPGLAAYNEQFF.

The chain carries TRBV10-3 and TRBJ2-1, with no clear D. Germline CDR1 reads ENHRY; CDR2 reads SYGVKD. The CDR3 is made up of 16 amino acids. V lost 7 bases, J lost 0 bases, and 16 bases lay in between. CDR3: CAINPAGPFSYNEQFF. CDR3 bases: TGTGCCATCAACCCGGCTGGGCCGTTCTCCTACAATGAGCAGTTCTTC.

The V call is TRBV2, the J call TRBJ2-7; the match to TRBD1 covers 9 bases. V trimming: 1 base; J trimming: 5 bases; junction bases outside the gene matches: 3. Germline-derived CDR1 and CDR2 are SNHLY and FYNNEI. CDR3 length: 14 amino acids. The CDR3 DNA reads TGTGCCAGCAGTGAAGGGGGACAGGGTAACGAGCAGTACTTC. The encoded protein is CASSEGGQGNEQYF. The full variable domain, with the rest looked up from reference TRBV2 and TRBJ2-7, is EPEVTQTPSHQVTQMGQEVILRCVPISNHLYFYWYRQILGQKVEFLVSFYNNEISEKSEIFDDQFSVERPDGSNFTLKIRSTKLEDSAMYFCASSEGGQGNEQYFGPGTRLTVT.

The genes are TRBV11-2 and TRBJ1-2; D is uncertain. Trimming shortened V by 2 bases and J by 6 bases, and 10 bases separated the two germline ends. This CDR3 is built from 13 residues. Germline V gene lookup returns CDR1 SGHAT and CDR2 FQNNGV. CDR3 sequence: CASSLSGKDGYTF. CDR3 DNA: TGTGCCAGCAGCTTATCGGGAAAAGATGGCTACACCTTC.

The chain employs TRBV7-2 and TRBJ1-2; 8 nucleotides align to TRBD1. V shed 2 bases and J 3 bases; nucleotides not matched to a gene: 2. CDR3 length: 14 amino acids. CDR1 and CDR2 from the germline V gene are SGHTA and FQGNSA. The CDR3 is CASSLNRGDYGYTF. The CDR3 DNA sequence: TGTGCCAGCAGCTTAAACAGGGGGGACTATGGCTACACCTTC.

The J gene is TRBJ2-1, the V gene TRBV4-3; possibly TRBD1 for D (6 bases). V gave up 0 bases and J gave up 3 bases, with 18 bases separating them. The CDR3 contains 18 residues. CDR1 and CDR2 (germline): LGHNA, YSLEER. In DNA form, the CDR3 reads TGCGCCAGCAGCCAAGAAGGGGGTCTGAGTATGAACTACAATGAGCAGTTCTTC. Amino acid sequence: CASSQEGGLSMNYNEQFF.

The CDR3 sequence: CASSLGAPPGYTF. In DNA, the CDR3 is TGTGCCAGCAGCTTGGGGGCGCCCCCTGGCTACACCTTC. V gene TRBV5-5 combines with J gene TRBJ1-2, with no clear D. V was cut by 0 bases and J by 7 bases, with 10 bases left in between. Germline V lookup: CDR1 SGHKS, CDR2 YYEKEE (reference sequence). The CDR3 runs to 13 residues.

The chain has TRBV6-5 and TRBJ1-2; D is undetermined. This CDR3 contains 15 residues. CDR1 is MNHEY, CDR2 SVGAGI, per germline. V was shortened by 0 bases and J by 4 bases, with 12 bases between the two germline ends. The CDR3 nucleotides read TGTGCCAGCAGTTACTCGGAGGGCCGCCTCTATGGCTACACCTTC. Translated: CASSYSEGRLYGYTF.

This clone was detected a few times. This chain links TRBV6-1 with TRBJ1-1, with 8 nucleotides matching TRBD1. V lost 6 bases, J lost 6 bases, and 9 bases stayed unmatched. Germline CDR1 reads MNHNS; CDR2 reads SASEGT. The CDR3 is made up of 14 amino acids. The chain's CDR3 is CASRQFGQGSEAFF. Here the CDR3 DNA reads TGTGCCAGCAGGCAGTTTGGACAGGGTTCTGAAGCTTTCTTT.

This clone was counted a few times. The CDR3 loop reads CASSYSNLGQLNQPQHF. In nucleotides, the CDR3 is TGTGCCAGCAGTTACTCGAACTTAGGACAGCTGAATCAGCCCCAGCATTTT. V usage is TRBV6-2 or TRBV6-3 and J usage is TRBJ1-5, with a possible D match to TRBD1 (6 bases). Per germline, CDR1 MNHEY and CDR2 SVGEGT. Trimming pared 0 bases from V and 4 bases from J, leaving 16 bases between. This CDR3 region has 17 residues.

Worth noting for this clone: This sample includes further DNA sequences coding for the same CDR3. The rearrangement uses TRBV28 and TRBJ1-5, with D unresolved. The CDR3 runs 12 residues. Germline V CDR1 and CDR2: MDHEN, SYDVKM. Trimming took 5 bases from V and 6 from J, leaving 8 bases between them. DNA of the CDR3: TGTGCCAGCAGTCCCTCGGGTCAGCCCCAGCATTTT. Translated, it gives CASSPSGQPQHF.